Below, 10 T cell receptor beta chains from the same sample are listed, as sequenced in a study of naive and memory T cell subsets. The beta constant-region primer was an equimolar mix of two oligonucleotides covering TRBC1 and TRBC2. The ligated cDNA underwent four PCR rounds using SP2 and nested alpha and beta constant-region primers. TCRdb ran MiXCR on the UMI-ligation and nested PCR reads and lists one entry per CDR3 protein. This sample has around 93,000 distinct CDR3 sequences; approximately 11% occur once, and the top ten carry about 0.14%. Whole-study findings and limits: Possibly reflecting memory cells re-expressing CD45RA, a few larger clonotypes occurred in naive repertoires, especially CD8.

These receptors' antigens are unknown. The sequenced sample consisted of naive CD4+ T cells from blood. These receptors originate from a human donor in good health.

There are a few counts of this clonotype. The chain carries TRBV2 and TRBJ1-2, with 8 bases matching TRBD1. Germline V CDR1 and CDR2: SNHLY, FYNNEI. The CDR3 contains 14 residues. With 5 bases clipped from V and 8 bases from J, the junction kept 10 bases outside the gene matches. In DNA form, the CDR3 reads TGTGCCAGCAGTAAGGGACAGGTTATAGGAGGCTACACCTTC. Translation gives CASSKGQVIGGYTF.

This clonotype was counted ten times or more. This chain links TRBV20-1 with TRBJ1-6; TRBD1 might be the D (6 bases). Germline V gene data show CDR1 as DFQATT and CDR2 as SNEGSKA (reference sequence). The V gene lost 6 bases and the J gene lost 8 bases, with 14 bases spanning the gap. The CDR3 totals 13 residues. CDR3 sequence (DNA): TGCAGTGCCGAGGGGGTCTTGGATTCACCCCTCCACTTT. Its protein is CSAEGVLDSPLHF.

The chain carries TRBV7-4 and TRBJ1-5, with D possibly TRBD1 on 6 matching bases. Germline values: CDR1 SGHVT, CDR2 SQSDAQ. Trimming stripped 1 base from V and 6 bases from J, with 16 bases between. This CDR3 is built from 16 residues. The CDR3 spells CASSLGFWGRGQPQHF. CDR3 DNA: TGTGCCAGCAGCTTAGGTTTTTGGGGGCGCGGTCAGCCCCAGCATTTT.

CDR3 nucleotide sequence: TGTGCCAGTACCCGTTACAATGAGCAGTTCTTC. This translates into CASTRYNEQFF. The rearrangement joins TRBV19 to TRBJ2-1; D is undetermined. The V and J ends lost 7 bases and 4 bases respectively, with 5 bases between them. The CDR3 extends over 11 amino acids. The germline V gene has CDR1 LNHDA and CDR2 SQIVND (reference sequence).

The CDR3 protein is CASSFMANQPQHF. CDR3 nucleotide sequence: TGTGCCAGCAGTTTCATGGCTAATCAGCCCCAGCATTTT. The chain joins TRBV12-3 or TRBV12-4 to TRBJ1-5; D not resolved. This CDR3 spans 13 amino acids. V was trimmed by 3 bases and J by 4 bases, leaving 7 bases between them.

This clonotype was recorded a few times. The chain uses TRBV4-2 and TRBJ1-6; no clear D. The CDR3 has 16 residues. CDR1 and CDR2 (germline): LGHNA, YNFKEQ. V was trimmed by 0 bases and J by 7 bases, leaving 13 bases between them. As DNA, the CDR3 is TGTGCCAGCAGCCAAGATACAGCCTCCCGGAATTCACCCCTCCACTTT. Translated: CASSQDTASRNSPLHF.

This chain joins TRBV7-9 and TRBJ1-3; 8 bases match TRBD1. The CDR3 runs to 15 residues. In germline, CDR1 is SEHNR, CDR2 FQNEAQ (reference sequence). V was clipped by 5 bases and J by 0 bases; unmatched bases: 3. CDR3 sequence reads: CASSPQGASGNTIYF. The CDR3 coding sequence is TGTGCCAGCAGCCCCCAGGGGGCCTCTGGAAACACCATATATTTT.

The chain couples TRBV20-1 to TRBJ2-5; D is perhaps TRBD1 (6 bases). The CDR3 is made up of 13 amino acids. Trimming pared 7 bases from V and 5 bases from J, leaving 17 bases between. CDR1 is DFQATT and CDR2 is SNEGSKA in the germline V gene (reference sequence). This chain's CDR3 is CSVVGGLEETQYF. CDR3 in DNA: TGCAGTGTCGTTGGGGGCTTGGAGGAGACCCAGTACTTC.

This clonotype turned up a few times. The chain has TRBV6-2 or TRBV6-3 and TRBJ2-3, with D possibly being TRBD1 or TRBD2 (5 bases each). Trimming pared 8 bases from V and 6 bases from J, leaving 24 bases between. This CDR3 has 16 amino acids. The germline gives CDR1 MNHEY, CDR2 SVGEGT. CDR3 in DNA: TGTGCCAGCTCACCCGGTCCTAGCAGGGCGGTGGATACGCAGTATTTT. It specifies CASSPGPSRAVDTQYF.

The V and J genes are TRBV27 and TRBJ1-6, with D uncertain. Trimming removed 2 bases at V and 0 bases at J, with 11 bases between. From germline, CDR1 is MNHEY and CDR2 SMNVEV (reference sequence). The CDR3 spans 17 residues. The CDR3 nucleotides read TGTGCCAGCAGTTTAAGATCTCCGGACTCCTATAATTCACCCCTCCACTTT. Translation: CASSLRSPDSYNSPLHF.